This T cell receptor beta chain was captured in a study of CD8 T cells in ankylosing spondylitis. By quantitative 5'-RACE with molecular barcodes, the TCR beta libraries were made. TCRdb re-called the 5' RACE reads with MiXCR, one entry per CDR3 protein. This sample has roughly 350,000 distinct CDR3 sequences, with 7.5% to 9% found just once. From germline, CDR1 is MNHEY and CDR2 SMNVEV (reference sequence). The CDR3 runs to 14 residues. Germline trimming cut 5 bases from V and 3 bases from J; bases unmatched to any gene: 4. Study observations and caveats: Some motif variants were previously reported in reactive arthritis synovial fluid and blood. Ankylosing spondylitis blood seemed to carry a telltale TCR beta motif made of several highly homologous variants. Clones linked with disease were CD8+ and fairly uncommon in the peripheral blood.

This clonotype appeared many times. Antigen: not known. The genes are TRBV27 and TRBJ1-5; 7 bases fit TRBD1. The source of this sequence is a male donor with ankylosing spondylitis. Sequenced material: blood, either unsorted or a sorted T cell fraction (not recorded which). The chain's CDR3 is CASSKGQFNQPQHF. The CDR3 nucleotides read TGTGCCAGCAGTAAGGGACAGTTCAATCAGCCCCAGCATTTT.